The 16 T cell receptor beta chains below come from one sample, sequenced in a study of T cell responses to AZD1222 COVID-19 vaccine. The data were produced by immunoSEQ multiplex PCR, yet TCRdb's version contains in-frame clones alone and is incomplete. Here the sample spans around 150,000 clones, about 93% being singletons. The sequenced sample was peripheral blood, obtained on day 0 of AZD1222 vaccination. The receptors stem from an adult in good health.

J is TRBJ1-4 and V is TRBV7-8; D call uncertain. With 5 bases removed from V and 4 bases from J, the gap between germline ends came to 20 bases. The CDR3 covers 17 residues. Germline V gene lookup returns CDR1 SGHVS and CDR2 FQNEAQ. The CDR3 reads CASSRSGIGSFNEKLFF. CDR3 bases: TGTGCCAGCAGCAGAAGCGGGATAGGTTCATTTAATGAAAAACTGTTTTTT.

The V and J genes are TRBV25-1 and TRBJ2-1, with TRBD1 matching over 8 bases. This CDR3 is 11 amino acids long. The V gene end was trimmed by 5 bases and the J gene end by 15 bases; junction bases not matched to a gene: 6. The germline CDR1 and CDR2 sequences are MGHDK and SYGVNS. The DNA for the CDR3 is TGTGCCAGCAGTATCCGGGACAGGTGGTTCTTC. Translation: CASSIRDRWFF.

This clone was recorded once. The DNA for the CDR3 is TGCGCCAGCAGCTTGTCAGGTTCCTCCTACAATGAGCAGTTCTTC. The encoded protein is CASSLSGSSYNEQFF. V is TRBV5-1 and J is TRBJ2-1; D is undetermined. Germline CDR1 reads SGHRS; CDR2 reads YFSETQ. V lost 1 base, J lost 0 bases, and 8 bases lay in between. The CDR3 extends over 15 amino acids.

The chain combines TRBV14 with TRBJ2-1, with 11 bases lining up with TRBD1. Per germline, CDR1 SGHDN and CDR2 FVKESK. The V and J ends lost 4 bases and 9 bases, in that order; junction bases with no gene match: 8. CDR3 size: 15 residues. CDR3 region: CASSPGQGEGGEQFF. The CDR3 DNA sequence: TGTGCCAGCAGCCCGGGACAGGGGGAGGGAGGTGAGCAGTTCTTC.

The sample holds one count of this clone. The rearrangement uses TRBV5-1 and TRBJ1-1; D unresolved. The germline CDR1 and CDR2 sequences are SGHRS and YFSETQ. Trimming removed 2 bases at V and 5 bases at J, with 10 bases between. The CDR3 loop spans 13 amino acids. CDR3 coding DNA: TGCGCCAGCAGCTTAGGGTGGGAAACTGAAGCTTTCTTT. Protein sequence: CASSLGWETEAFF. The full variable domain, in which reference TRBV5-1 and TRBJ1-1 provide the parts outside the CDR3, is KAGVTQTPRYLIKTRGQQVTLSCSPISGHRSVSWYQQTPGQGLQFLFEYFSETQRNKGNFPGRFSGRQFSNSRSEMNVSTLELGDSALYLCASSLGWETEAFFGQGTRLTVV.

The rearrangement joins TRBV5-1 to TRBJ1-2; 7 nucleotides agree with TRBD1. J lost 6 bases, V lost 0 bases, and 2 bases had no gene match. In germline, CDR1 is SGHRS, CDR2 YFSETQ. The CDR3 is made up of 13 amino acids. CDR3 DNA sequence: TGCGCCAGCAGCTTGGTAGGGGGCCATGGCTACACCTTC. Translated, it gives CASSLVGGHGYTF. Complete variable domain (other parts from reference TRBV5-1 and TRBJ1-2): KAGVTQTPRYLIKTRGQQVTLSCSPISGHRSVSWYQQTPGQGLQFLFEYFSETQRNKGNFPGRFSGRQFSNSRSEMNVSTLELGDSALYLCASSLVGGHGYTFGSGTRLTVV.

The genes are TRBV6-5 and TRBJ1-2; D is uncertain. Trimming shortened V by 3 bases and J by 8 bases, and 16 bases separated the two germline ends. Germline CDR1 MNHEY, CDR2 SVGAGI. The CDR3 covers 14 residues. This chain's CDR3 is CASSYIPLPNGYTF. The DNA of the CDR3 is TGTGCCAGCAGTTATATCCCTTTACCGAACGGCTACACCTTC.

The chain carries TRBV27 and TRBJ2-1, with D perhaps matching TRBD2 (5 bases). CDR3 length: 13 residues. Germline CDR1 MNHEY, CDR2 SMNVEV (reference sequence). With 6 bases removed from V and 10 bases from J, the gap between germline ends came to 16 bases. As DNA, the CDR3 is TGTGCCAGCAGCTTGGAGGATGGAGCAGAGCAGTTCTTC. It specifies CASSLEDGAEQFF.

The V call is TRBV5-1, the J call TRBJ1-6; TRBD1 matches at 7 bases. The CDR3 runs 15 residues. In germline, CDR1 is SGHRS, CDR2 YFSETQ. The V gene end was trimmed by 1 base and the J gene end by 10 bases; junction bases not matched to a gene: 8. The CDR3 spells CASSLSGGGISPLHF. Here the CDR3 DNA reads TGCGCCAGCAGCTTGTCAGGGGGTGGTATATCACCCCTCCACTTT.

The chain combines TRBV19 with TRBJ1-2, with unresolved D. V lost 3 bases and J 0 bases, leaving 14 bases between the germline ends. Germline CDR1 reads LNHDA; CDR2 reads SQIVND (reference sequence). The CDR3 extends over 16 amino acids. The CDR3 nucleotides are TGTGCCAGTAGTATCTGGGTCCTTGAAGCTAACTATGGCTACACCTTC. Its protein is CASSIWVLEANYGYTF.

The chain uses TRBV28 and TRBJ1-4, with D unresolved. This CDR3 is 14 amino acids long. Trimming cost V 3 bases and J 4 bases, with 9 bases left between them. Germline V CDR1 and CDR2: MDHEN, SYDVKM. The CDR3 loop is CASSFRQLNEKLFF. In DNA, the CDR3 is TGTGCCAGCAGTTTCAGGCAGCTTAATGAAAAACTGTTTTTT.

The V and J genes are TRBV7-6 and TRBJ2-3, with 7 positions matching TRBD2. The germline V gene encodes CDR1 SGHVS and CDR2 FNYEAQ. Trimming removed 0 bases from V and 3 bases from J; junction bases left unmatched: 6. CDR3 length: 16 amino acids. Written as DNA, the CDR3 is TGTGCCAGCAGCTTAGCGTGGCGCGGGAGAACAGATACGCAGTATTTT. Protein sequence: CASSLAWRGRTDTQYF.

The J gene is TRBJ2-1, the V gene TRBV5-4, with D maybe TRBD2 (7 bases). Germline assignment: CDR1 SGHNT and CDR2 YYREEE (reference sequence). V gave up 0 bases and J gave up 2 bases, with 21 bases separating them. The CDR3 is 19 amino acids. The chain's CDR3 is CASSLARGAGRGAYNEQFF. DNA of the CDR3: TGTGCCAGCAGCTTGGCCAGGGGAGCGGGGAGAGGGGCCTACAATGAGCAGTTCTTC.

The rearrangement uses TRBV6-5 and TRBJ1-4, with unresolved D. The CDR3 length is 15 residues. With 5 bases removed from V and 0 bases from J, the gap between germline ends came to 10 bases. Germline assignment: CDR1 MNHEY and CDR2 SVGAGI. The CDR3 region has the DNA TGTGCCAGCAGTAATACAGCCGCAACTAATGAAAAACTGTTTTTT. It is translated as CASSNTAATNEKLFF.

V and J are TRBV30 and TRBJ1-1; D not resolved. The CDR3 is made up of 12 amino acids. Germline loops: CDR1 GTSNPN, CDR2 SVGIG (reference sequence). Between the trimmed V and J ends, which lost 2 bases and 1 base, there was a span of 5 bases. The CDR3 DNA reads TGTGCCTGGAGTAAGGGGAACACTGAAGCTTTCTTT. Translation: CAWSKGNTEAFF.

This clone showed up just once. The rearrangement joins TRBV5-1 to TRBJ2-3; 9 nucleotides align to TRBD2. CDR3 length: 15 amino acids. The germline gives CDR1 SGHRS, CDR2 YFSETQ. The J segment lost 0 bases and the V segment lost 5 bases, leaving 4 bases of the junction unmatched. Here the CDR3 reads CASRLAGVSTDTQYF. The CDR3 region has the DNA TGCGCCAGCAGATTAGCGGGGGTTAGCACAGATACGCAGTATTTT.